Below are 23 T cell receptor beta chains sequenced from a single sample in a study of blood T cell repertoires in COVID-19. This table comes from immunoSEQ multiplex PCR, and its TCRdb copy is limited to in-frame clones, with some not included. The sample comprises some 89,000 clones, roughly 80% of which are singletons, and 4.4% rests with the top ten. Material: peripheral blood. The receptor source for this set is a man aged 55 to 70 with acute or convalescent COVID-19.

In its sample, this clone was seen a few times. The genes are TRBV5-4 and TRBJ2-7; 8 bases line up with TRBD1. V was clipped by 4 bases and J by 3 bases; unmatched bases: 9. Germline V gene lookup returns CDR1 SGHNT and CDR2 YYREEE (reference sequence). This CDR3 has 15 residues. CDR3 amino acids: CASSRIGQGDYEQYF. The DNA of the CDR3 is TGTGCCAGCAGCAGGATTGGACAGGGAGACTACGAGCAGTACTTC.

V usage is TRBV7-2 and J usage is TRBJ1-2; TRBD1 matches 8 bases. The V segment lost 1 base and the J segment 0 bases; nucleotides outside the gene matches: 1. Per germline, CDR1 SGHTA and CDR2 FQGNSA. This CDR3 region has 15 residues. In nucleotides, the CDR3 is TGTGCCAGCAGCTTAGGGGGACAGGCTAACTATGGCTACACCTTC. Protein product: CASSLGGQANYGYTF.

This clone came up a few times. This chain connects TRBV6-5 to TRBJ1-5; D gene unclear. Trimming pared 0 bases from V and 3 bases from J, leaving 9 bases between. In germline, CDR1 is MNHEY, CDR2 SVGAGI. The CDR3 covers 15 residues. As DNA, the CDR3 is TGTGCCAGCAGTTACTCACAGCAACTCAATCAGCCCCAGCATTTT. Translated: CASSYSQQLNQPQHF.

The rearrangement links TRBV3-1 (or the pseudogene TRBV3-2) to TRBJ1-1; D is possibly TRBD1 (6 bases). This CDR3 region has 16 residues. Trimming pared 4 bases from V and 5 bases from J, leaving 20 bases between. CDR1 and CDR2 from the germline V gene are LGHDT and YNNKEL (reference sequence). As DNA, the CDR3 is TGTGCCAGCAGCCGAAACCCCTCACAGGGTGGGACTGAAGCTTTCTTT. Translating it yields CASSRNPSQGGTEAFF.

For this clone: Other DNA sequences in this sample translate to the same CDR3. The chain couples TRBV7-2 to TRBJ2-3; TRBD2 matches 8 bases. The trim removed 4 bases at V and 5 bases at J, leaving 5 bases unmatched. The CDR3 totals 14 residues. Germline assignment: CDR1 SGHTA and CDR2 FQGNSA. The CDR3 here is CASSSGGAGDTQYF. The CDR3 nucleotides are TGTGCCAGCAGCTCCGGGGGGGCAGGAGATACGCAGTATTTT.

This clone turned up a few times. The rearrangement joins TRBV27 to TRBJ2-7; 9 bases align to TRBD1. The V segment lost 1 base and the J segment 5 bases; nucleotides outside the gene matches: 6. Per germline, CDR1 MNHEY and CDR2 SMNVEV (reference sequence). This CDR3 is built from 15 residues. The CDR3 DNA is TGTGCCAGCAGTTTATATGGGACAGGGAACCACGAGCAGTACTTC. This translates into CASSLYGTGNHEQYF.

This chain uses TRBV5-1 with TRBJ2-1, with D perhaps matching TRBD2 (6 bases). The ends were cut back, 0 bases at V and 3 bases at J, with 10 bases in the middle. CDR1 is SGHRS, CDR2 YFSETQ, per germline. The CDR3 sequence is 15 residues long. The chain's CDR3 is CASSLELANYNEQFF. The CDR3 DNA follows: TGCGCCAGCAGCTTGGAACTAGCAAACTACAATGAGCAGTTCTTC.

The rearrangement uses TRBV27 and TRBJ1-2; maybe TRBD1 (5 bases). V dropped 0 bases and J dropped 3 bases, with 5 bases sitting between them. Germline values: CDR1 MNHEY, CDR2 SMNVEV (reference sequence). The CDR3 is 13 amino acids. CDR3 in DNA: TGTGCCAGCAGTTTATCAGGGGACTATGGCTACACCTTC. Its translation: CASSLSGDYGYTF.

The V gene is TRBV7-2, the J gene TRBJ1-4; the D gene is possibly TRBD1 (6 bases). Germline lookup yields CDR1 SGHTA and CDR2 FQGNSA. Trimming left V 6 bases short and J 5 bases short, with 16 bases between. This CDR3 contains 15 residues. Here the CDR3 reads CASRLGGTQNEKLFF. The CDR3 region has the DNA TGTGCCAGCAGACTGGGAGGGACACAGAATGAAAAACTGTTTTTT.

The gene calls are TRBV2 and TRBJ2-5, with TRBD1 identical over 8 bases. This CDR3 is built from 13 residues. Unmatched junction bases numbered 5, after V lost 6 bases and J lost 5 bases. CDR1 and CDR2 (germline): SNHLY, FYNNEI. CDR3 in amino acids: CASRGQAGETQYF. The CDR3 bases are TGTGCCAGCAGGGGACAGGCAGGGGAGACCCAGTACTTC.

The chain combines TRBV20-1 with TRBJ1-1; D is undetermined. V was clipped by 3 bases and J by 3 bases, with 5 bases between them. The germline gives CDR1 DFQATT, CDR2 SNEGSKA (reference sequence). The CDR3 loop spans 11 amino acids. CDR3 coding DNA: TGCAGTGCTAGGGCGGACACTGAAGCTTTCTTT. This sequence encodes CSARADTEAFF.

This chain connects TRBV7-2 to TRBJ2-2; 11 positions agree with TRBD2. The CDR3 extends over 15 amino acids. Germline CDR1 reads SGHTA; CDR2 reads FQGNSA. The V and J ends lost 10 bases and 6 bases, in that order; junction bases with no gene match: 10. The CDR3 nucleotides are TGTGCCATCAAGAGACTAGCGGGAAAGGCCGGGGAGCTGTTTTTT. As protein: CAIKRLAGKAGELFF. Variable domain in full (rest from reference TRBV7-2 and TRBJ2-2): GAGVSQSPSNKVTEKGKDVELRCDPISGHTALYWYRQSLGQGLEFLIYFQGNSAPDKSGLPSDRFSAERTGGSVSTLTIQRTQQEDSAVYLCAIKRLAGKAGELFFGEGSRLTVL.

The chain has TRBV6-2 or TRBV6-3 and TRBJ1-2; 10 bases agree with TRBD1. The CDR3 extends over 15 amino acids. J lost 6 bases, V lost 2 bases, and 6 bases had no gene match. Germline assignment: CDR1 MNHEY and CDR2 SVGEGT. The CDR3 sequence: CASSYPMTGGHGYTF. The CDR3 DNA follows: TGTGCCAGCAGTTACCCAATGACAGGGGGCCATGGCTACACCTTC.

The chain uses TRBV15 and TRBJ2-3; 8 bases line up with TRBD1. Germline V gene lookup returns CDR1 LNHNV and CDR2 YYDKDF (reference sequence). The CDR3 runs 17 residues. Trimming cost V 4 bases and J 7 bases; bases outside gene matches: 16. Written as DNA, the CDR3 is TGTGCCACCAGCAAAGAGAGAGGGAGGACAGGGTCACATACGCAGTATTTT. The encoded protein is CATSKERGRTGSHTQYF. The complete variable domain, with remaining parts taken from reference TRBV15 and TRBJ2-3, reads DAMVIQNPRYQVTQFGKPVTLSCSQTLNHNVMYWYQQKSSQAPKLLFHYYDKDFNNEADTPDNFQSRRPNTSFCFLDIRSPGLGDTAMYLCATSKERGRTGSHTQYFGPGTRLTVL.

V is TRBV18 and J is TRBJ2-5; D is uncertain. The CDR3 has 11 residues. The V end was cut by 6 bases, the J end by 2 bases, with 4 bases between. CDR1 and CDR2 from the germline V gene are KGHSH and LQKENI. CDR3 in DNA: TGTGCCAGCTCGTATCAAGAGACCCAGTACTTC. This encodes CASSYQETQYF.

The V and J genes are TRBV18 and TRBJ2-1, with 9 bases identical to TRBD1. The CDR3 extends over 14 amino acids. From germline, CDR1 is KGHSH and CDR2 LQKENI. With 8 bases clipped from V and 3 bases from J, the junction kept 5 bases outside the gene matches. CDR3 region: CASDRDRVYNEQFF. DNA for the CDR3: TGTGCCAGCGACCGGGACAGGGTCTACAATGAGCAGTTCTTC. Complete variable domain (other parts from reference TRBV18 and TRBJ2-1): NAGVMQNPRHLVRRRGQEARLRCSPMKGHSHVYWYRQLPEEGLKFMVYLQKENIIDESGMPKERFSAEFPKEGPSILRIQQVVRGDSAAYFCASDRDRVYNEQFFGPGTRLTVL.

This clone is termed large (0.1 to 1%). The genes are TRBV11-2 and TRBJ2-7, with D perhaps matching TRBD1 (6 bases). This CDR3 contains 17 residues. V was trimmed by 1 base and J by 0 bases, leaving 16 bases between them. The germline gives CDR1 SGHAT, CDR2 FQNNGV. The CDR3 here is CASSLGGSTGYSYEQYF. The CDR3 bases are TGTGCCAGCAGCTTAGGGGGGTCGACAGGTTACTCCTACGAGCAGTACTTC.

The V call is TRBV7-2, the J call TRBJ2-7; a possible D gene is TRBD1 (5 bases). The V gene lost 5 bases and the J gene lost 2 bases, with 13 bases spanning the gap. This CDR3 region has 14 residues. The germline V gene encodes CDR1 SGHTA and CDR2 FQGNSA. CDR3 residues: CASSVVQGPYEQYF. The CDR3 DNA reads as TGTGCCAGCAGCGTTGTCCAGGGTCCCTACGAGCAGTACTTC.

This clone was observed a few times. The genes are TRBV18 and TRBJ1-2; a possible D gene is TRBD1 (6 bases). Germline V gene lookup returns CDR1 KGHSH and CDR2 LQKENI. This CDR3 comprises 13 residues. V was trimmed by 6 bases and J by 7 bases, leaving 15 bases between them. The CDR3 reads CASSKQRGSGYTF. The CDR3 DNA reads as TGTGCCAGCTCGAAACAAAGGGGGTCTGGCTACACCTTC.

The chain employs TRBV30 and TRBJ1-1; TRBD1 might be the D (5 bases). The V gene's germline CDR1 is GTSNPN and CDR2 SVGIG (reference sequence). This CDR3 is 11 amino acids long. CDR3 residues: CALQVSTEAFF. DNA of the CDR3: TGTGCGTTACAGGTTAGCACTGAAGCTTTCTTT.

The chain is built from TRBV28 and TRBJ2-1; 8 bases fit TRBD2. The germline V gene has CDR1 MDHEN and CDR2 SYDVKM. V shed 3 bases, J shed 2 bases, and the junction held 6 bases outside the gene matches. The CDR3 has 16 amino acids. The chain's CDR3 is CASSFFSGAAYNEQFF. In DNA, the CDR3 is TGTGCCAGCAGTTTCTTTAGCGGGGCCGCCTACAATGAGCAGTTCTTC.

The chain is built from TRBV19 and TRBJ2-7, with TRBD1 matching over 9 bases. With V trimmed by 7 bases and J by 10 bases, 11 bases remained unmatched. Germline assignment: CDR1 LNHDA and CDR2 SQIVND (reference sequence). The CDR3 totals 13 residues. The DNA of the CDR3 is TGTGCCAGTACCCCCGCGACAGGGGGGCAACAGTACTTC. Amino acids: CASTPATGGQQYF.

This clone is medium-sized (0.01 to 0.1%) in the sample. V is TRBV9 and J is TRBJ1-1; the D gene is possibly TRBD1 (5 bases). The length of the CDR3 is 11 residues. Trimming left V 7 bases short and J 1 base short, with 5 bases between. Germline V gene sequence: CDR1 SGDLS, CDR2 YYNGEE. In DNA form, the CDR3 reads TGTGCCAGCGGACAGAACACTGAAGCTTTCTTT. Its protein product is CASGQNTEAFF.